Here is one TCR beta chain with its context. An end of the junction does not agree with germline; a read error may underlie this. The CDR3 consists of 15 residues. Germline CDR1 reads SGHDN; CDR2 reads FVKESK. This record comes from a study of T cell changes during pregnancy in multiple sclerosis. Sequencing was performed with immunoSEQ multiplex PCR; in TCRdb, only in-frame clones are kept and a portion is missing. The table lists 65,000 to 85,000 clones, over 90% of them singletons. This TCR derives from a female donor with multiple sclerosis, enrolled in a pregnancy study. The rearrangement uses TRBV14 and TRBJ2-1; TRBD1 aligns across 10 bases. The sample was CD4+ T cells from peripheral blood mononuclear cells, taken after pregnancy. The CDR3 loop is CASSPRTGGINEHFF. The CDR3 nucleotides read TGTGCCAGCAGCCCGAGGACAGGGGGGATCAATGAGCATTTCTTC.